This is a list of T cell receptor beta chains from one sample in a study of T cell responses to AZD1222 COVID-19 vaccine. TCRdb's copy holds only in-frame clones and misses some; the assay was immunoSEQ multiplex PCR. Here the sample spans about 120,000 clones, 80% to 90% being singletons. The sequencing used peripheral blood, collected on day 0 of AZD1222 vaccination. The receptors derive from an adult in good health. Each CDR3 is given with its conserved first and last residue. The D gene is left open where the match is weak. Size is stated for part of the rows, as once, few or many counts, or as a class when the clone is expanded.

v_call: TRBV11-2; j_call: TRBJ2-7; d_call: TRBD2; clone_size: many; cdr3_nt: TGTGCCAGCAGCTTGGAAACTAGCGGGAGCTCCTACGAGCAGTACTTC; cdr3_aa: CASSLETSGSSYEQYF
v_call: TRBV6-6; j_call: TRBJ1-2; d_call: -; clone_size: few; cdr3_nt: TGTGCCAGCGTGGTTGAGGTTAACTATGGCTACACCTTC; cdr3_aa: CASVVEVNYGYTF
v_call: TRBV28; j_call: TRBJ1-3; d_call: -; clone_size: -; cdr3_nt: TGTGCCAGCAGTACTCTTGGAAACACCATATATTTT; cdr3_aa: CASSTLGNTIYF
v_call: TRBV7-9; j_call: TRBJ1-6; d_call: TRBD1; clone_size: -; cdr3_nt: TGTGCCAGCAGCCGAAGCTGGGACAGCAGGCGACAGAGGGGCTCACCCCTCCACTTT; cdr3_aa: CASSRSWDSRRQRGSPLHF
v_call: TRBV28; j_call: TRBJ1-6; d_call: TRBD1; clone_size: -; cdr3_nt: TGTGCCAGTGCAGGGGGCGCATCCTATAATTCACCCCTCCACTTT; cdr3_aa: CASAGGASYNSPLHF
v_call: TRBV2; j_call: TRBJ1-1; d_call: TRBD1; clone_size: -; cdr3_nt: TGTGCCAGCAGTATCCACCGGGACAGGGCTGTTTATACTGAAGCTTTCTTT; cdr3_aa: CASSIHRDRAVYTEAFF
v_call: TRBV24-1; j_call: TRBJ2-7; d_call: -; clone_size: -; cdr3_nt: TGTGCCACCAGTGATCCTCTTACCTACGAGCAGTACTTC; cdr3_aa: CATSDPLTYEQYF
v_call: TRBV9; j_call: TRBJ2-1; d_call: -; clone_size: -; cdr3_nt: TGTGCCAGCAGCCCCTGGACAACAGGGAGTGAGCAGTTCTTC; cdr3_aa: CASSPWTTGSEQFF
v_call: TRBV6-6; j_call: TRBJ1-2; d_call: -; clone_size: -; cdr3_nt: TGTGCCAGCATCGGGGTTCTCTATGGCTACACCTTC; cdr3_aa: CASIGVLYGYTF
v_call: TRBV9; j_call: TRBJ1-1; d_call: -; clone_size: -; cdr3_nt: TGTGCCAGCAGCGTAGTCGGGACTTTGAACACTGAAGCTTTCTTT; cdr3_aa: CASSVVGTLNTEAFF
v_call: TRBV5-1; j_call: TRBJ2-7; d_call: TRBD1; clone_size: once; cdr3_nt: TGCGCCAGCAGCTTGAGAGCGGCAGGGGGAGTTCTCTACGAGCAGTACTTC; cdr3_aa: CASSLRAAGGVLYEQYF
v_call: TRBV15; j_call: TRBJ1-2; d_call: -; clone_size: -; cdr3_nt: TGTGCCACCAGCAGAGATCTAGGGAGAGGCTACACCTTC; cdr3_aa: CATSRDLGRGYTF
v_call: TRBV27; j_call: TRBJ2-7; d_call: -; clone_size: -; cdr3_nt: TGTGCCAGCAGTTTAGGACACACCTACGAGCAGTACTTC; cdr3_aa: CASSLGHTYEQYF
v_call: TRBV19; j_call: TRBJ2-7; d_call: TRBD1; clone_size: -; cdr3_nt: TGTGCCAGTAGTAAGGCCGGGACAGTTAACTACGAGCAGTACTTC; cdr3_aa: CASSKAGTVNYEQYF
v_call: TRBV4-2; j_call: TRBJ2-2; d_call: -; clone_size: -; cdr3_nt: TGTGCCAGCAGCCAAAATAGGGTCGCGTCGGGTGGGGAGCTGTTTTTT; cdr3_aa: CASSQNRVASGGELFF
v_call: TRBV7-6; j_call: TRBJ1-1; d_call: TRBD1; clone_size: -; cdr3_nt: TGTGCCAGCAGCGAACAGGGGTGGGCTGAAGCTTTCTTT; cdr3_aa: CASSEQGWAEAFF
v_call: TRBV7-2; j_call: TRBJ2-7; d_call: -; clone_size: -; cdr3_nt: TGTGCCAGCAGCTTAGAACAGGGCTACGAGCAGTACTTC; cdr3_aa: CASSLEQGYEQYF
v_call: TRBV6-5; j_call: TRBJ1-4; d_call: -; clone_size: -; cdr3_nt: TGTGCCACCCGGACGGGGTTCGATAATGAAAAACTGTTTTTT; cdr3_aa: CATRTGFDNEKLFF
v_call: TRBV27; j_call: TRBJ1-5; d_call: -; clone_size: -; cdr3_nt: TGTGCCAGCGCCCTCGGGGGCAATCAGCCCCAGCATTTT; cdr3_aa: CASALGGNQPQHF
v_call: TRBV12-3/TRBV12-4; j_call: TRBJ2-7; d_call: -; clone_size: -; cdr3_nt: TGTGCCAGCAGTTATCAGGGCTCCTACGAGCAGTACTTC; cdr3_aa: CASSYQGSYEQYF
v_call: TRBV3-1/TRBV3-2; j_call: TRBJ2-3; d_call: TRBD2; clone_size: few; cdr3_nt: TGTGCCAGCAGCCAGCCGACTAGCGGGGGGACAGATACGCAGTATTTT; cdr3_aa: CASSQPTSGGTDTQYF
v_call: TRBV6-5; j_call: TRBJ1-5; d_call: -; clone_size: few; cdr3_nt: TGTGCCAGCAGTTCGCAGGGGAGGGGTCAGCCCCAGCATTTT; cdr3_aa: CASSSQGRGQPQHF
v_call: TRBV6-2/TRBV6-3; j_call: TRBJ1-5; d_call: -; clone_size: -; cdr3_nt: TGTGCCAGCAGTTACGGGGGGCTAGATAATCAGCCCCAGCATTTT; cdr3_aa: CASSYGGLDNQPQHF
v_call: TRBV4-3; j_call: TRBJ1-2; d_call: -; clone_size: -; cdr3_nt: TGCGCCAGCAGCCGGGTCGAGCTCACCATTGGGGGGAGCGGCTACACCTTC; cdr3_aa: CASSRVELTIGGSGYTF
v_call: TRBV28; j_call: TRBJ1-4; d_call: -; clone_size: once; cdr3_nt: TGTGCCAGCAGCTATAGGGTTAGGAATGAAAAACTGTTTTTT; cdr3_aa: CASSYRVRNEKLFF
v_call: TRBV6-5; j_call: TRBJ1-5; d_call: -; clone_size: once; cdr3_nt: TGTGCCAGCATGAAACGTGCGCAGCCCCAGCATTTT; cdr3_aa: CASMKRAQPQHF
v_call: TRBV6-5; j_call: TRBJ2-7; d_call: -; clone_size: once; cdr3_nt: TGTGCCACCGGCCACGGTGGGGGAAAGGGCGAGCAGTACTTC; cdr3_aa: CATGHGGGKGEQYF
v_call: TRBV5-6; j_call: TRBJ2-7; d_call: -; clone_size: -; cdr3_nt: TGTGCCAGCAGCGCCCCGGGGGGGACAGGGTTCTTCGAGCAGTACTTC; cdr3_aa: CASSAPGGTGFFEQYF
v_call: TRBV6-5; j_call: TRBJ2-1; d_call: -; clone_size: -; cdr3_nt: TGTGCCAGCAGTTACCGTTATGAGCAGTTCTTC; cdr3_aa: CASSYRYEQFF
v_call: TRBV2; j_call: TRBJ1-6; d_call: TRBD1; clone_size: -; cdr3_nt: TGTGCCAGCAGCAGGGGGGGGCGGCTTAATTCACCCCTCCACTTT; cdr3_aa: CASSRGGRLNSPLHF
v_call: TRBV7-7; j_call: TRBJ2-2; d_call: TRBD2; clone_size: -; cdr3_nt: TGTGCTAGCAGGAGGACTAGCGGGGGGGCCGGGGAGCTGTTTTTT; cdr3_aa: CASRRTSGGAGELFF
v_call: TRBV24-1; j_call: TRBJ1-2; d_call: -; clone_size: -; cdr3_nt: TGTGCCACCAGTGATTTCGCGGGGGGGAGCTATGGCTACACCTTC; cdr3_aa: CATSDFAGGSYGYTF
v_call: TRBV7-2; j_call: TRBJ2-7; d_call: -; clone_size: -; cdr3_nt: TGTGCCAGCAGCAAAAAGTCAGGGTCCATCTACGAGCAGTACTTC; cdr3_aa: CASSKKSGSIYEQYF
v_call: TRBV19; j_call: TRBJ2-7; d_call: -; clone_size: -; cdr3_nt: TGTGCCAGTAGTACTATGGGGAGGTCCTCCTACGAGCAGTACTTC; cdr3_aa: CASSTMGRSSYEQYF
v_call: TRBV7-2; j_call: TRBJ1-2; d_call: -; clone_size: -; cdr3_nt: TGTGCCAGCAGCTTAAATCTGGGATCGGAAGGCTACACCTTC; cdr3_aa: CASSLNLGSEGYTF
v_call: TRBV7-6; j_call: TRBJ1-2; d_call: TRBD1; clone_size: -; cdr3_nt: TGTGCCAGCAGCTCCACCCGGACAGGGGGCGCGGATGGCTACACCTTC; cdr3_aa: CASSSTRTGGADGYTF
v_call: TRBV10-3; j_call: TRBJ2-3; d_call: -; clone_size: -; cdr3_nt: TGTGCCATCAGTGAGGGGGGTGTTGGATTCACAGATACGCAGTATTTT; cdr3_aa: CAISEGGVGFTDTQYF
v_call: TRBV2; j_call: TRBJ1-4; d_call: -; clone_size: -; cdr3_nt: TGTGCCAGCCAGGGTGAATATGAAAAACTGTTTTTT; cdr3_aa: CASQGEYEKLFF
v_call: TRBV7-3; j_call: TRBJ1-2; d_call: -; clone_size: -; cdr3_nt: TGTGCCAGCAGCCTAAACCCCCTCCGGGTCGGCTACACCTTC; cdr3_aa: CASSLNPLRVGYTF
v_call: TRBV6-5; j_call: TRBJ1-5; d_call: -; clone_size: -; cdr3_nt: TGTGCCAGCAGTTACCGCCAGGGAGGCAATCAGCCCCAGCATTTT; cdr3_aa: CASSYRQGGNQPQHF
v_call: TRBV12-3/TRBV12-4; j_call: TRBJ2-7; d_call: TRBD1; clone_size: -; cdr3_nt: TGTGCCAGCAGTCCGACAGGGTACGAGCAGTACTTC; cdr3_aa: CASSPTGYEQYF
v_call: TRBV29-1; j_call: TRBJ1-1; d_call: -; clone_size: -; cdr3_nt: TGCAGCGTTGAATCGGACGGCGTGGGGTCTTTCTTT; cdr3_aa: CSVESDGVGSFF
v_call: TRBV7-9; j_call: TRBJ1-2; d_call: TRBD1; clone_size: -; cdr3_nt: TGTGCCAGCAGCTTGGACAGGGGGCGCGGGTTCGATGGCTACACCTTC; cdr3_aa: CASSLDRGRGFDGYTF
v_call: TRBV7-2; j_call: TRBJ2-7; d_call: TRBD2; clone_size: -; cdr3_nt: TGTGCCAGCAGCAGGACTAGCGCTTCTAGCTCCTACGAGCAGTACTTC; cdr3_aa: CASSRTSASSSYEQYF